One TCR beta chain is described in this entry. The antigen remains undetermined. TCRdb's table, derived via immunoSEQ multiplex PCR, lists solely in-frame clones and lacks some. The sample has roughly 16,000 clones, around four fifths seen once; the top ten hold about two fifths. This specimen comes from a study of CD4 T cells in relation to SARS-CoV-2 and coronaviruses. The unexposed donors gave CD4+ T cells in about 2010-2019, prior to COVID-19. Isolation of CD4+ T cells took place after about 9 days in culture. The ends were cut back, 7 bases at V and 3 bases at J, with 10 bases in the middle. CDR3 length: 12 residues.

The source material was CD4+ T cells from PBMCs, cultured in vitro. The V call is TRBV12-3 or TRBV12-4, the J call TRBJ2-7; D gene uncertain. The sequence came from a human donor in good health. As DNA, the CDR3 is TGTGCCAGCACCCGGGTCCACTACGAGCAGTACTTC. Residues: CASTRVHYEQYF.